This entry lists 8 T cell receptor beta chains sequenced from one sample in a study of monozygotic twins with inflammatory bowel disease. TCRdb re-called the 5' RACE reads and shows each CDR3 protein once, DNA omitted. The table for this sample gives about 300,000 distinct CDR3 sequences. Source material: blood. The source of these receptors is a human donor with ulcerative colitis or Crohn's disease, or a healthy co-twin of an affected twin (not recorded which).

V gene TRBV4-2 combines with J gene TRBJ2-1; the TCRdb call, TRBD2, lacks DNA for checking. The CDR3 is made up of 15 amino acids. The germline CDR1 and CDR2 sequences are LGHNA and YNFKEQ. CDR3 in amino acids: CASSQAGTNINEQFF.

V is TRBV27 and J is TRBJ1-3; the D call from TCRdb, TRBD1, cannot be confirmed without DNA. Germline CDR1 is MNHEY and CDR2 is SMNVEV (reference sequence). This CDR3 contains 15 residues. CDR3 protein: CATRSGTGAFRTIYF.

CDR3 residues: CASSQEFLRDSNEQFF. The J gene is TRBJ2-1, the V gene TRBV5-6; without DNA, the TCRdb call of TRBD1 cannot be checked. Germline CDR1 is SGHDT and CDR2 is YYEEEE. The length of the CDR3 is 16 residues. Full variable domain (missing parts from reference TRBV5-6 and TRBJ2-1): DAGVTQSPTHLIKTRGQQVTLRCSPKSGHDTVSWYQQALGQGPQFIFQYYEEEERQRGNFPDRFSGHQFPNYSSELNVNALLLGDSALYLCASSQEFLRDSNEQFFGPGTRLTVL.

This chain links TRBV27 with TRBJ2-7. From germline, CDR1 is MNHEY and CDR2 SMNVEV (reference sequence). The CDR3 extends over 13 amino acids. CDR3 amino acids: CASSHTDDYEQYF.

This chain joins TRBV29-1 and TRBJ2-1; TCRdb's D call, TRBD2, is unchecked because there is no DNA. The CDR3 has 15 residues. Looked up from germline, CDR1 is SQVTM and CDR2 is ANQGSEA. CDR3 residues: CSISSGRKSYNEQFF.

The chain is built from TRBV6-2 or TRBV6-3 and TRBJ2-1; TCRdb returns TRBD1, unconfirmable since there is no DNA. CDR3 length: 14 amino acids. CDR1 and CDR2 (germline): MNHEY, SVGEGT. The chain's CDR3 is CASLGQGSYNEQFF.

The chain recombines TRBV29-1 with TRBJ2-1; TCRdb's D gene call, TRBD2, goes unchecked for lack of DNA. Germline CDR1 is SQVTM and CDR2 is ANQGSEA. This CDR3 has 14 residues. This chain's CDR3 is CSACSGGAYNEQFF.

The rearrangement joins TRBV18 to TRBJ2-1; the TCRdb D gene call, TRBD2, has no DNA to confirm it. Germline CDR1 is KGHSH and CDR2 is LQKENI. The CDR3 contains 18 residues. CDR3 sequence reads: CASSEMAEGQGPYNEQFF.